The 22 T cell receptor beta chains listed next were all sequenced from one sample in a study of Graves' ophthalmopathy and Graves' hyperthyroidism. RNA transcripts were the source from which TCR beta CDR3 regions were amplified. Second-round multiplex PCR came after first-round RT-PCR with HTBI primers. TCRdb re-called the multiplex PCR reads with MiXCR, one entry per CDR3 protein. The sample gives 450,000 to 600,000 distinct CDR3 sequences, 35% to 40% of which show up once; 3.5% to 4.5% is in the top ten. The sample taken for sequencing was peripheral blood or thyroid tissue (not recorded which). Receptors were obtained from an adult man with Graves' hyperthyroidism.

Here the CDR3 reads CASSHRQGSYEQYF. The CDR3 nucleotides read TGTGCCAGCAGTCACCGACAGGGCTCCTACGAGCAGTACTTC. The rearrangement joins TRBV27 to TRBJ2-7; 7 bases align to TRBD1. Losses at the gene ends were 5 bases for V and 0 bases for J; bases not matched to a gene: 4. The CDR3 loop spans 14 amino acids. CDR1 and CDR2 from the germline V gene are MNHEY and SMNVEV (reference sequence).

V is TRBV25-1 and J is TRBJ2-7; D unclear. The CDR3 is 13 amino acids. Germline CDR1 MGHDK, CDR2 SYGVNS. Trimming took 5 bases from V and 5 from J, leaving 13 bases between them. The CDR3 DNA reads TGTGCCAGCAGTTTTGGCCAGAAGAACGAGCAGTACTTC. Protein product: CASSFGQKNEQYF.

In this sample, this clonotype turned up many times. The V gene is TRBV20-1, the J gene TRBJ1-5; D not certain. The CDR3 sequence is 14 residues long. The germline V gene has CDR1 DFQATT and CDR2 SNEGSKA (reference sequence). The ends were cut back, 3 bases at V and 1 base at J, with 10 bases in the middle. As DNA, the CDR3 is TGCAGTGCTAGGGATCCGGGGAGCAATCAGCCCCAGCATTTT. Translating gives CSARDPGSNQPQHF.

This clonotype was detected ten times or more. This sequence joins TRBV20-1 and TRBJ1-3, with D perhaps TRBD1 (5 bases). The ends were cut back, 6 bases at V and 0 bases at J, with 15 bases in the middle. This CDR3 spans 15 amino acids. Germline values: CDR1 DFQATT, CDR2 SNEGSKA (reference sequence). The CDR3 nucleotides read TGCAGTGCACAACCAGGGCAAACCTCTGGAAACACCATATATTTT. Translated, it gives CSAQPGQTSGNTIYF.

V is TRBV6-1 and J is TRBJ1-3; no definite D call. The CDR3 contains 15 residues. Germline V gene sequence: CDR1 MNHNS, CDR2 SASEGT. V lost 8 bases to trimming and J lost 0 bases, with 14 bases between them. As DNA, the CDR3 is TGTGCCAGCGCGGCTAACCAGATCTCTGGAAACACCATATATTTT. Residues: CASAANQISGNTIYF.

This sequence joins TRBV29-1 and TRBJ1-4; D perhaps matches TRBD1 (5 bases). CDR1 is SQVTM, CDR2 ANQGSEA, per germline. This CDR3 has 12 amino acids. V lost 4 bases to trimming and J lost 8 bases, with 11 bases between them. The CDR3 coding sequence is TGCAGCGTTGGTGAGGGGAACGAAAAACTGTTTTTT. It specifies CSVGEGNEKLFF.

This clonotype was counted ten times or more. V gene TRBV24-1 combines with J gene TRBJ1-5; no reliable D call. Germline V gene sequence: CDR1 KGHDR, CDR2 SFDVKD. The CDR3 contains 13 residues. V was clipped by 1 base and J by 4 bases, with 4 bases between them. Here the CDR3 reads CATSDFSNQPQHF. The DNA for the CDR3 is TGTGCCACCAGTGATTTTTCTAATCAGCCCCAGCATTTT.

This clonotype was detected ten times or more. The V gene is TRBV2, the J gene TRBJ1-4, with 7 bases lining up with TRBD1. CDR3 length: 17 amino acids. Looked up from germline, CDR1 is SNHLY and CDR2 is FYNNEI. The V gene end was trimmed by 7 bases and the J gene end by 0 bases; junction bases not matched to a gene: 11. The CDR3, as DNA: TGTGCCAGCACACTAGACAGGGTCCTTGCAACTAATGAAAAACTGTTTTTT. The encoded protein is CASTLDRVLATNEKLFF.

The chain couples TRBV5-1 to TRBJ2-5; no clear D gene. Germline values: CDR1 SGHRS, CDR2 YFSETQ. Trimming took 4 bases from V and 7 from J, leaving 8 bases between them. CDR3 length: 11 amino acids. The CDR3 sequence is CASSRDGTQYF. DNA of the CDR3: TGCGCCAGCAGCAGAGACGGGACCCAGTACTTC.

The chain has TRBV6-1 and TRBJ2-2, with D possibly TRBD1 on 5 matching bases. V shed 6 bases and J shed 1 base, with 12 bases lying between them. This CDR3 is built from 15 residues. Germline assignment: CDR1 MNHNS and CDR2 SASEGT. DNA for the CDR3: TGTGCCAGCAGGGCTATAACAGGGAACACCGGGGAGCTGTTTTTT. It translates to CASRAITGNTGELFF.

At least ten counts were recorded for this clonotype. This rearrangement joins TRBV28 to TRBJ1-2; 10 bases map to TRBD1. The CDR3 runs to 15 residues. The germline gives CDR1 MDHEN, CDR2 SYDVKM. V trimming: 6 bases; J trimming: 7 bases; junction bases outside the gene matches: 11. The CDR3 DNA reads as TGTGCCAGCAGCACCTACGGACAGGGGGTGGGTGGCTACACCTTC. Residues: CASSTYGQGVGGYTF.

The chain recombines TRBV25-1 with TRBJ2-7, with D unclear. TRBJ2-1 matches the DNA end more closely, so the J call is doubtful. CDR1 MGHDK and CDR2 SYGVNS come from the germline V gene. This CDR3 spans 14 amino acids. In nucleotides, the CDR3 is TGTGCCAGCAGTGAACAGAATAACGACAATGAGCAGTTCTTC. As protein: CASSEQNNDNEQFF.

The J gene is TRBJ2-7, the V gene TRBV25-1; TRBD2 is a possible D gene (7 bases). V was cut by 1 base and J by 6 bases, with 22 bases left in between. In germline, CDR1 is MGHDK, CDR2 SYGVNS. The CDR3 has 17 amino acids. The CDR3 bases are TGTGCCAGCAGTGAATGTCGGGGGGCGCAGGTCGGGTGCGAGCAGTACTTC. It is translated as CASSECRGAQVGCEQYF.

Of note for this clonotype: A read error may produce the germline difference seen at one junction end. This sequence joins TRBV7-9 and TRBJ1-4; D is unclear. The CDR3 length is 14 residues. CDR1 is SEHNR and CDR2 is FQNEAQ in the germline V gene (reference sequence). The chain's CDR3 is CASSFVGGVEKLLF. CDR3 in DNA: TGTGCCAGCAGCTTCGTAGGAGGAGTTGAAAAACTGCTTTTT.

On this clonotype itself: This may arise from a read error, as a much more abundant clone is one base away. This chain links TRBV7-9 with TRBJ2-2; either TRBD1 or TRBD2 may fit D (5 bases each). The length of the CDR3 is 14 residues. The germline V gene has CDR1 SEHNR and CDR2 FQNEAQ (reference sequence). DNA of the CDR3: TGTGCCAGCAGCCTCCAGGGTGCTCCCGGGGAGCTGTCTTTT. It codes for CASSLQGAPGELSF.

This rearrangement joins TRBV2 to TRBJ2-1, with 11 positions matching TRBD2. J gave up 6 bases and V 10 bases, and 8 bases lay outside the gene matches. Germline CDR1 reads SNHLY; CDR2 reads FYNNEI. This CDR3 has 14 residues. The CDR3 loop is CAIATSGTSNEQFF. DNA for the CDR3: TGTGCCATAGCGACTAGCGGGACGAGCAATGAGCAGTTCTTC.

This clonotype showed up many times. The CDR3 bases are TGTGCCAGCAGCTTAGAGGGACTAGGGGTTCAGGAGACCCAGTACTTC. This translates into CASSLEGLGVQETQYF. The V call is TRBV7-6, the J call TRBJ2-5, with 8 bases aligning to TRBD2. Per the germline V gene, CDR1 is SGHVS and CDR2 is FNYEAQ. The length of the CDR3 is 16 residues. V lost 1 base, J lost 5 bases, and 9 bases stayed unmatched. Looking up the rest from reference TRBV7-6 and TRBJ2-5 gives the full variable domain: GAGVSQSPRYKVTKRGQDVALRCDPISGHVSLYWYRQALGQGPEFLTYFNYEAQQDKSGLPNDRFSAERPEGSISTLTIQRTEQRDSAMYRCASSLEGLGVQETQYFGPGTRLLVL.

This clonotype was observed many times. The chain uses TRBV7-8 and TRBJ2-2; D ambiguous. Germline loops: CDR1 SGHVS, CDR2 FQNEAQ. This CDR3 has 18 residues. Trimming pared 5 bases from V and 3 bases from J, leaving 22 bases between. The CDR3 DNA is TGTGCCAGCAGCCGTACCAACCCCTCACCCGCGGACACCGGGGAGCTGTTTTTT. This codes for CASSRTNPSPADTGELFF.

This clonotype has a count of ten or more. V usage is TRBV5-6 and J usage is TRBJ1-5; no firm D call. Germline V gene lookup returns CDR1 SGHDT and CDR2 YYEEEE. Trimming left V 3 bases short and J 7 bases short, with 11 bases between. The CDR3 length is 13 residues. The CDR3 protein is CASSYGKGQPQHF. DNA for the CDR3: TGTGCCAGCAGCTATGGAAAGGGCCAGCCCCAGCATTTT.

This clonotype was found many times. The CDR3 protein is CSARVGTGVNTIYF. Here the CDR3 DNA reads TGCAGTGCTAGAGTAGGGACAGGGGTGAACACCATATATTTT. The rearrangement links TRBV20-1 to TRBJ1-3, with TRBD1 identical over 10 bases. Germline loops: CDR1 DFQATT, CDR2 SNEGSKA (reference sequence). The CDR3 spans 14 residues. V was clipped by 1 base and J by 7 bases; unmatched bases: 4.

The chain carries TRBV7-9 and TRBJ1-2; perhaps TRBD1 as D (6 bases). The CDR3 runs to 15 residues. Germline V gives CDR1 SEHNR, CDR2 FQNEAQ (reference sequence). V gave up 5 bases and J gave up 3 bases, with 16 bases separating them. The CDR3 DNA sequence: TGTGCCAGCAGCACGACAGGAAGCTCGGACTATGGCTACACCTTC. Translated: CASSTTGSSDYGYTF.

On this clonotype: Germline is not matched at one junction end, which may reflect a read error. V gene TRBV7-3 combines with J gene TRBJ2-6, with 12 bases that match TRBD2. CDR1 and CDR2 from the germline V gene are SGHTA and FQGTGA. This CDR3 spans 15 amino acids. This CDR3 is CASSSRLAGAYVLTF. CDR3 DNA: TGTGCCAGCAGCTCCCGACTAGCGGGGGCCTACGTCCTGACTTTC.